The 3 T cell receptor beta chains given below trace back to one sample, sequenced in a study of T cell repertoires in cytomegalovirus infection. These TCRs are of unknown antigen specificity. TCRdb itself ran the reads through MiXCR, one entry per CDR3 protein. The sample records 200,000 or so distinct CDR3 sequences, around 40% being singletons. Sequenced material: CD8+ T cells from cultured PBMCs, taken from culture after CMV antigen stimulation. These TCRs come from a human donor in good health (CMV status not recorded). Some clones in this sample may be carry-over from other donors' samples.

The rearrangement uses TRBV11-2 and TRBJ2-7, with D uncertain. V was trimmed by 0 bases and J by 0 bases, leaving 9 bases between them. CDR1 is SGHAT, CDR2 FQNNGV, per germline. This CDR3 comprises 15 residues. CDR3 loop: CASSLETSYSYEQYF. CDR3 DNA: TGTGCCAGCAGCTTAGAAACATCATACTCCTACGAGCAGTACTTC.

This clonotype has a count of ten or more. The rearrangement links TRBV20-1 to TRBJ1-5, with unresolved D. This CDR3 is built from 13 residues. Trimming cost V 0 bases and J 4 bases, with 7 bases left between them. Germline V gives CDR1 DFQATT, CDR2 SNEGSKA (reference sequence). CDR3 amino acids: CSARDFMNQPQHF. The CDR3 DNA sequence: TGCAGTGCTAGAGATTTTATGAATCAGCCCCAGCATTTT.

The V gene is TRBV2, the J gene TRBJ2-4, with D hard to call. The V and J ends lost 1 base and 1 base respectively, with 8 bases between them. The CDR3 covers 15 residues. Germline CDR1 is SNHLY and CDR2 is FYNNEI. This chain's CDR3 is CASSEVWGAKNIQYF. The CDR3 coding sequence is TGTGCCAGCAGTGAAGTATGGGGTGCCAAAAACATTCAGTACTTC.